These 11 T cell receptor beta chains share one sample of origin, sequenced in a study of blood T cell repertoires in COVID-19. The assay was immunoSEQ multiplex PCR, and TCRdb's table has in-frame clones only and misses some. Among some 210,000 clones listed, roughly 94% were seen once. The source material was peripheral blood. These receptors originate from a man aged 25 to 40 with acute or convalescent COVID-19.

The chain recombines TRBV28 with TRBJ2-5; tentatively, D is TRBD2 (6 bases). The CDR3 has 14 residues. Germline assignment: CDR1 MDHEN and CDR2 SYDVKM. V was pared by 6 bases and J by 1 base, with 12 bases between. The CDR3 sequence is CASSPGGSQETQYF. CDR3 coding DNA: TGTGCCAGCAGCCCTGGGGGGAGCCAAGAGACCCAGTACTTC.

V is TRBV6-5 and J is TRBJ2-7; D is possibly TRBD2 (5 bases). The germline gives CDR1 MNHEY, CDR2 SVGAGI. V shed 6 bases and J shed 4 bases, with 10 bases lying between them. The CDR3 covers 12 residues. The CDR3 DNA reads TGTGCCAGCAGGGACTTAAGGTACGAGCAGTACTTC. It specifies CASRDLRYEQYF.

The rearrangement links TRBV14 to TRBJ2-1; 8 bases agree with TRBD2. Germline loops: CDR1 SGHDN, CDR2 FVKESK. The V segment lost 7 bases and the J segment 8 bases; nucleotides outside the gene matches: 7. This CDR3 has 13 residues. CDR3 nucleotide sequence: TGTGCCAGCAAAAGACTAGCGTCGGATGAGCAGTTCTTC. Translated, it gives CASKRLASDEQFF.

This chain connects TRBV19 to TRBJ2-7, with a tentative D call TRBD2 (6 bases). This CDR3 is built from 12 residues. CDR1 and CDR2 from the germline V gene are LNHDA and SQIVND (reference sequence). Trimming stripped 3 bases from V and 5 bases from J, with 8 bases between. The CDR3 is CASSMGGHEQYF. CDR3 sequence (DNA): TGTGCCAGTAGTATGGGGGGACACGAGCAGTACTTC.

V and J are TRBV6-5 and TRBJ1-4, with 10 bases matching TRBD1. V shed 6 bases and J 15 bases; nucleotides not matched to a gene: 10. The length of the CDR3 is 13 residues. Germline-derived CDR1 and CDR2 are MNHEY and SVGAGI. The CDR3 loop reads CASRVTGTGDLFF. The CDR3 DNA follows: TGTGCCAGCAGAGTGACCGGGACAGGGGATTTGTTTTTT.

The chain combines TRBV5-1 with TRBJ2-1, with 9 bases matching TRBD2. This CDR3 comprises 16 residues. J lost 4 bases, V lost 0 bases, and 5 bases had no gene match. CDR1 is SGHRS, CDR2 YFSETQ, per germline. This CDR3 is CASSLEASGTYNEQFF. CDR3 sequence (DNA): TGCGCCAGCAGCTTGGAGGCTAGCGGGACGTACAATGAGCAGTTCTTC.

V is TRBV10-3 and J is TRBJ2-1; 8 bases fit TRBD2. CDR3 length: 14 residues. The V gene end was trimmed by 6 bases and the J gene end by 1 base; junction bases not matched to a gene: 2. CDR1 is ENHRY, CDR2 SYGVKD, per germline. CDR3 sequence: CAISSGGSYNEQFF. The CDR3 nucleotides read TGTGCCATCAGCTCGGGGGGGTCCTACAATGAGCAGTTCTTC.

V usage is TRBV30 and J usage is TRBJ1-6; 7 positions match TRBD1. V was clipped by 4 bases and J by 0 bases; unmatched bases: 9. Looked up from germline, CDR1 is GTSNPN and CDR2 is SVGIG (reference sequence). The CDR3 loop spans 17 amino acids. The CDR3, as DNA: TGTGCCTGGACTTTCCGGGACAGCAGCTCCTATAATTCACCCCTCCACTTT. Translated: CAWTFRDSSSYNSPLHF. Combining the CDR3 with reference TRBV30 and TRBJ1-6 gives the whole variable domain SQTIHQWPATLVQPVGSPLSLECTVEGTSNPNLYWYRQAAGRGLQLLFYSVGIGQISSEVPQNLSASRPQDRQFILSSKKLLLSDSGFYLCAWTFRDSSSYNSPLHFGNGTRLTVT.

The chain links TRBV7-9 to TRBJ2-2; 8 bases map to TRBD1. The CDR3 runs 13 residues. Germline V gene sequence: CDR1 SEHNR, CDR2 FQNEAQ (reference sequence). V was pared by 5 bases and J by 7 bases, with 3 bases of the junction left unmatched. CDR3 sequence: CASSRQGYGELFF. The DNA of the CDR3 is TGTGCCAGCAGCCGACAGGGGTACGGGGAGCTGTTTTTT. The variable domain in full, with the rest retrieved from reference TRBV7-9 and TRBJ2-2, is DTGVSQNPRHKITKRGQNVTFRCDPISEHNRLYWYRQTLGQGPEFLTYFQNEAQLEKSRLLSDRFSAERPKGSFSTLEIQRTEQGDSAMYLCASSRQGYGELFFGEGSRLTVL.

This rearrangement joins TRBV7-9 to TRBJ2-3; the match to TRBD2 covers 7 bases. The germline CDR1 and CDR2 sequences are SEHNR and FQNEAQ (reference sequence). The CDR3 is made up of 15 amino acids. Unmatched junction bases numbered 11, after V lost 4 bases and J lost 7 bases. The CDR3 nucleotides read TGTGCCAGCAGCTCGCGGACTAGACCCGACTATACGCAGTATTTT. Translation: CASSSRTRPDYTQYF. The full variable domain, in which reference TRBV7-9 and TRBJ2-3 provide the parts outside the CDR3, is DTGVSQNPRHKITKRGQNVTFRCDPISEHNRLYWYRQTLGQGPEFLTYFQNEAQLEKSRLLSDRFSAERPKGSFSTLEIQRTEQGDSAMYLCASSSRTRPDYTQYFGPGTRLTVL.

The J gene is TRBJ1-2, the V gene TRBV15; D is unresolved. V lost 2 bases and J 4 bases, leaving 8 bases between the germline ends. The CDR3 is 13 residues long. Per the germline V gene, CDR1 is LNHNV and CDR2 is YYDKDF (reference sequence). The DNA of the CDR3 is TGTGCCACCAGCAGAATTGAGGGCTATGGCTACACCTTC. This translates into CATSRIEGYGYTF.